Listed here are 9 T cell receptor beta chains from one sample, sequenced in a study of blood T cell repertoires in COVID-19. Profiling relied on immunoSEQ multiplex PCR, and the TCRdb table lists in-frame clones only, not all of them. The table has about 200,000 clones, 84% seen once. Sequencing input: peripheral blood. The receptors were gathered from a human donor in a cohort sampled during active COVID-19.

This sequence joins TRBV27 and TRBJ2-1, with a tentative D call TRBD1 (5 bases). CDR1 MNHEY and CDR2 SMNVEV come from the germline V gene (reference sequence). This CDR3 is built from 15 residues. V gave up 6 bases and J gave up 2 bases, with 14 bases separating them. The CDR3 nucleotides read TGTGCCAGCAGGTCGGACACCTTCCCCTACAATGAGCAGTTCTTC. Its translation: CASRSDTFPYNEQFF.

The chain employs TRBV9 and TRBJ1-4; 8 nucleotides line up with TRBD1. The V gene's germline CDR1 is SGDLS and CDR2 YYNGEE. Losses at the gene ends were 5 bases for V and 6 bases for J; bases not matched to a gene: 12. The CDR3 length is 16 residues. Here the CDR3 DNA reads TGTGCCAGCAGTCGAGGGGTCGGACAGGGATATGAAAAACTGTTTTTT. Encoded protein: CASSRGVGQGYEKLFF.

V is TRBV6-4 and J is TRBJ2-3, with a tentative D call TRBD2 (6 bases). CDR1 is MRHNA and CDR2 is SNTAGT in the germline V gene. CDR3 length equals 14 residues. V lost 9 bases and J 2 bases, leaving 15 bases between the germline ends. The DNA for the CDR3 is TGTGCCAGAGGGAAAAGGAGGGCCACAGATACGCAGTATTTT. This codes for CARGKRRATDTQYF.

The V gene is TRBV19, the J gene TRBJ2-1; 10 bases agree with TRBD2. CDR3 length equals 16 residues. The J segment lost 0 bases and the V segment lost 5 bases, leaving 4 bases of the junction unmatched. Germline V gene lookup returns CDR1 LNHDA and CDR2 SQIVND (reference sequence). In DNA, the CDR3 is TGTGCCAGTAGTTGGACTAGCGGAAGCTCCTACAATGAGCAGTTCTTC. This encodes CASSWTSGSSYNEQFF.

The chain combines TRBV7-8 with TRBJ2-5; D is ambiguous. Germline V gene lookup returns CDR1 SGHVS and CDR2 FQNEAQ. The CDR3 covers 10 residues. Trimming stripped 4 bases from V and 7 bases from J, with 4 bases between. CDR3 nucleotides: TGTGCCAGCAGCTCAGGGACCCAGTACTTC. Protein sequence: CASSSGTQYF.

The chain employs TRBV24-1 and TRBJ2-5, with D unresolved. Trimming removed 4 bases at V and 5 bases at J, with 10 bases between. The CDR3 totals 13 residues. Looked up from germline, CDR1 is KGHDR and CDR2 is SFDVKD. The CDR3 DNA reads TGTGCCACCAGTGAGTCAGATCCGGAGACCCAGTACTTC. Translated: CATSESDPETQYF.

This clone was detected many times. The chain is built from TRBV7-9 and TRBJ2-7; 7 positions agree with TRBD1. The CDR3 contains 16 residues. The germline CDR1 and CDR2 sequences are SEHNR and FQNEAQ (reference sequence). After removal of 2 bases from V and 0 bases from J, the junction contained 7 bases not matched to a gene. The CDR3 coding sequence is TGTGCCAGCAGCTTAATCAAAGGGGGCAGCTCCTACGAGCAGTACGTC. Protein product: CASSLIKGGSSYEQYV.

The chain recombines TRBV12-3 or TRBV12-4 with TRBJ1-2; D is ambiguous. The CDR3 length is 12 residues. The germline V and J ends were trimmed by 2 bases and 12 bases, with 13 bases remaining between them. The CDR3 DNA follows: TGTGCCAGCAGTTTAACCCGAACCGCGAACACCTTC. This gives the protein CASSLTRTANTF.

The V gene is TRBV5-6, the J gene TRBJ2-7; the match to TRBD2 covers 12 bases. CDR1 and CDR2 (germline): SGHDT, YYEEEE. V was pared by 4 bases and J by 0 bases, with 5 bases of the junction left unmatched. The CDR3 extends over 16 amino acids. Here the CDR3 reads CASSLGLAGPSYEQYF. In DNA form, the CDR3 reads TGTGCCAGCAGCCTAGGACTAGCGGGGCCCTCCTACGAGCAGTACTTC.